This T cell receptor (beta chain) emerged from a study of blood T cell repertoires in COVID-19. The wider study: Nucleic acid was either cDNA or gDNA, and it came from T cells, B-cell-depleted T cells, or PBMCs.

The CDR3 runs to 14 residues. The V gene lost 4 bases and the J gene lost 6 bases, with 17 bases spanning the gap. In germline, CDR1 is SGHDT, CDR2 YYEEEE. Study processing details: Amplification with reference gene primers provided the estimates of nucleated cell counts. TCRdb's copy holds only in-frame clones and misses some; the assay was immunoSEQ multiplex PCR. D and trimming were read from the DNA, whereas the V and J calls and clone size are those reported in that table. The sample has approximately 260,000 clones, over 65% seen once. The sample comprised peripheral blood. V is TRBV5-6 and J is TRBJ2-7; the D gene is possibly TRBD2 (7 bases). This clonotype originated in a man aged 55 to 70 who had recovered from COVID-19. The CDR3 region is CASSPRGGWSEQYF. CDR3 sequence (DNA): TGTGCCAGCAGCCCGAGGGGGGGTTGGTCCGAGCAGTACTTC. Filled out from reference TRBV5-6 and TRBJ2-7, the complete variable domain reads DAGVTQSPTHLIKTRGQQVTLRCSPKSGHDTVSWYQQALGQGPQFIFQYYEEEERQRGNFPDRFSGHQFPNYSSELNVNALLLGDSALYLCASSPRGGWSEQYFGPGTRLTVT.